This T cell receptor (beta chain) appears in the sequencing data of a study of blood T cell repertoires in COVID-19. Across the whole study: Spain, Italy and the United States supplied samples that represented acute and convalescent COVID-19.

As handled by the study authors: Researchers report that nucleated cell counts were estimated from reference gene primer amplification. Assay used: immunoSEQ multiplex PCR; TCRdb lists only in-frame clones, some missing. That table is the source of V, J and clone size, and D and trimming were worked out from the DNA. The sample shows more than 250,000 clones, approximately 89% of them seen only once. This TCR was sampled from a woman in her 30s with COVID-19, enrolled during active disease. Material for sequencing was peripheral blood.

This CDR3 is CASSEAWAQETQYF. The CDR3 nucleotides are TGTGCCAGCAGTGAAGCTTGGGCCCAAGAGACCCAGTACTTC. The chain uses TRBV6-1 and TRBJ2-5, with D hard to call. The germline V gene encodes CDR1 MNHNS and CDR2 SASEGT. The germline V and J ends were trimmed by 0 bases and 1 base, with 6 bases remaining between them. The CDR3 is made up of 14 amino acids.